This T cell receptor (beta chain) stems from a study of T cells in Graves' hyperthyroidism and ophthalmopathy. Study-level results: Prediction of ophthalmopathy progression came a median 6.5 months pre-onset.

The CDR3 extends over 15 amino acids. Germline V gene lookup returns CDR1 SEHNR and CDR2 FQNEAQ (reference sequence). The V gene end was trimmed by 5 bases and the J gene end by 1 base; junction bases not matched to a gene: 4. Amplification of TCR beta CDR3 regions was performed using RNA transcripts as template. Carried out on the TCR CDR3, a first-round RT-PCR used the HTBI primer set. TCRdb re-called the multiplex PCR reads through MiXCR, storing one row per CDR3 protein. This repertoire shows some 570,000 distinct CDR3 sequences, 17% found once; its top ten account for 15% to 20%. Note on this clonotype: The antigen is undetermined.

The rearrangement links TRBV7-9 to TRBJ2-5; 10 bases align to TRBD1. The receptor was derived from a woman under 30 with Graves' ophthalmopathy. The sample taken for sequencing was blood. The CDR3: CASSDWDRGQETQYF. CDR3 bases: TGTGCCAGCAGCGATTGGGACAGGGGCCAAGAGACCCAGTACTTC.